This T cell receptor beta chain was obtained from a study of cytomegalovirus exposure and HLA in healthy donors. Study-level findings and limits: Analysis was carried out at a later point, and it linked a missense DCLRE1C variant to TCR beta V- and J-gene trimming. Sequencing likely produced, as an artifact, a cluster of highly shared sequence variants. According to a later analysis, donors in an Asian-associated ancestry cluster reportedly had fewer N-insertions than the roughly 640-donor mean.

This CDR3 region has 12 residues. Worth noting for this clone: Antigen unknown.

Amplification used 60 Vbeta primers and 13 Jbeta primers. This table comes from immunoSEQ multiplex PCR, and its TCRdb copy is limited to in-frame clones, with some not included. The sample holds approximately 290,000 clones, approximately 80% seen once. The rearrangement uses TRBV21-1 and TRBJ2-7; TRBD2 is taken as the D call from the table, unchecked against the DNA. TRBV21-1 is flagged as a pseudogene. The material sequenced was PBMCs. The TCR comes from a girl aged 2-15 years in good health and CMV-seronegative. The CDR3 spells CASATRNYEQYF. CDR3 nucleotide sequence: TGTGCCAGCGCGACTCGTAACTACGAGCAGTACTTC.